This T cell receptor beta chain was found in a study of blood T cell repertoires in COVID-19. Across the whole study: The study drew acute and convalescent COVID-19 samples from the United States, Italy and Spain. PBMCs, B-cell-depleted T cells, or T cells provided the cDNA or gDNA that made up the material.

Trimming took off 0 bases at V and 0 bases at J, with 10 bases between the two ends. This CDR3 spans 16 amino acids. CDR1 and CDR2 from the germline V gene are SGHNT and YYREEE (reference sequence). Generated by immunoSEQ multiplex PCR, the TCRdb table keeps only in-frame clones and is missing some. This repertoire shows some 200,000 clones, roughly 84% found once; its top ten account for around 9.5%. Sequenced sample: peripheral blood. The receptor was isolated from a man aged 50-59 years with active or convalescent COVID-19. The V call is TRBV5-4, the J call TRBJ2-1; D is perhaps TRBD2 (5 bases). DNA of the CDR3: TGTGCCAGCAGCTTGGCCCTGGGGAGCTCCTACAATGAGCAGTTCTTC. It translates to CASSLALGSSYNEQFF.